These 22 T cell receptor beta chains share one sample of origin, sequenced in a study of control samples from healthy donors and cancer patients. Using immunoSEQ multiplex PCR, the repertoire was profiled, and TCRdb retains in-frame clones only, with some absent. This table holds under 70,000 clones, just over 90% found once. The source material was PBMCs. All receptors derive from a woman aged 45-65 years with colorectal cancer.

The chain carries TRBV5-1 and TRBJ1-1; the match to TRBD1 covers 7 bases. The germline V gene encodes CDR1 SGHRS and CDR2 YFSETQ. CDR3 length: 13 amino acids. With V trimmed by 2 bases and J by 11 bases, 9 bases remained unmatched. CDR3 loop: CASSFEGGKTAFF. CDR3 coding DNA: TGCGCCAGCAGCTTCGAAGGGGGCAAGACGGCTTTCTTT.

This clone was counted a few times. The rearrangement joins TRBV18 to TRBJ2-6, with D unclear. This CDR3 is built from 18 residues. Germline V gene lookup returns CDR1 KGHSH and CDR2 LQKENI. The germline V and J ends were trimmed by 6 bases and 0 bases, with 18 bases remaining between them. The CDR3 protein is CASSRLTTASSGANVLTF. The DNA for the CDR3 is TGTGCCAGCTCTCGATTAACTACTGCCAGCTCTGGGGCCAACGTCCTGACTTTC.

This chain uses TRBV2 with TRBJ2-7, with unresolved D. The CDR3 runs 12 residues. The germline CDR1 and CDR2 sequences are SNHLY and FYNNEI. V was cut by 6 bases and J by 1 base, with 7 bases left in between. CDR3 residues: CASSLSSYEQYF. The CDR3 coding sequence is TGTGCCAGCAGCCTTTCTTCCTACGAGCAGTACTTC.

V and J are TRBV14 and TRBJ1-3; the D is unclear. The CDR3 is 14 amino acids. V dropped 0 bases and J dropped 6 bases, with 9 bases sitting between them. Germline values: CDR1 SGHDN, CDR2 FVKESK. The CDR3 here is CASSQDGQTNTIYF. The CDR3 DNA reads as TGTGCCAGCAGCCAAGATGGGCAGACAAACACCATATATTTT.

The CDR3 sequence is CASRGNEKLFF. The CDR3 DNA reads TGTGCCAGCAGGGGTAATGAAAAACTGTTTTTT. V and J are TRBV28 and TRBJ1-4; D not certain. Germline CDR1 MDHEN, CDR2 SYDVKM. With 6 bases removed from V and 4 bases from J, the gap between germline ends came to 3 bases. CDR3 size: 11 residues. Full variable domain (missing parts from reference TRBV28 and TRBJ1-4): DVKVTQSSRYLVKRTGEKVFLECVQDMDHENMFWYRQDPGLGLRLIYFSYDVKMKEKGDIPEGYSVSREKKERFSLILESASTNQTSMYLCASRGNEKLFFGSGTQLSVL.

The chain recombines TRBV12-3 or TRBV12-4 with TRBJ1-1; D is uncertain. This CDR3 is 12 amino acids long. V lost 3 bases and J 6 bases, leaving 8 bases between the germline ends. The CDR3 is CASSLRAAEAFF. CDR3 bases: TGTGCCAGCAGTTTGCGGGCGGCTGAAGCTTTCTTT.

The chain links TRBV3-1 (or the pseudogene TRBV3-2) to TRBJ2-2; 10 nucleotides match TRBD2. Trimming cost V 2 bases and J 5 bases; bases outside gene matches: 8. CDR3 size: 17 residues. Germline assignment: CDR1 LGHDT and CDR2 YNNKEL (reference sequence). The CDR3 DNA sequence: TGTGCCAGCAGCCAATTGCTAGCGGGAGTGGGGACCGGGGAGCTGTTTTTT. Its translation: CASSQLLAGVGTGELFF.

The V and J genes are TRBV19 and TRBJ2-6; 7 bases line up with TRBD1. In germline, CDR1 is LNHDA, CDR2 SQIVND (reference sequence). V shed 4 bases and J 5 bases; nucleotides not matched to a gene: 5. The CDR3 runs 15 residues. The CDR3, as DNA: TGTGCCAGTAGTACACTGACAGGGCGGGCCAACGTCCTGACTTTC. It specifies CASSTLTGRANVLTF. The full variable domain, in which reference TRBV19 and TRBJ2-6 provide the parts outside the CDR3, is DGGITQSPKYLFRKEGQNVTLSCEQNLNHDAMYWYRQDPGQGLRLIYYSQIVNDFQKGDIAEGYSVSREKKESFPLTVTSAQKNPTAFYLCASSTLTGRANVLTFGAGSRLTVL.

This clone was seen just once. The chain has TRBV28 and TRBJ2-1; unclear D gene. Germline CDR1 and CDR2: MDHEN and SYDVKM. Trimming left V 0 bases short and J 6 bases short, with 6 bases between. This CDR3 comprises 13 residues. The CDR3 loop is CASSLWAVNEQFF. CDR3 nucleotides: TGTGCCAGCAGTTTATGGGCGGTCAATGAGCAGTTCTTC.

In nucleotides, the CDR3 is TGTGCCAGCAGCCCACTACGGAGCTCCTACAATGAGCAGTTCTTC. Amino acid sequence: CASSPLRSSYNEQFF. The V gene is TRBV3-1 (or the pseudogene TRBV3-2), the J gene TRBJ2-1, with D uncertain. Germline CDR1 and CDR2: LGHDT and YNNKEL (reference sequence). V was cut by 4 bases and J by 0 bases, with 10 bases left in between. The CDR3 has 15 residues.

The V and J genes are TRBV11-2 and TRBJ2-5; TRBD1 aligns across 8 bases. The germline gives CDR1 SGHAT, CDR2 FQNNGV. The length of the CDR3 is 16 residues. Trimming took 2 bases from V and 5 from J; bases not matched to a gene: 10. The CDR3 loop is CASSLPWTGQRETQYF. The DNA of the CDR3 is TGTGCCAGCAGCTTACCTTGGACAGGGCAGAGGGAGACCCAGTACTTC.

This chain connects TRBV29-1 to TRBJ2-7; perhaps TRBD2 as D (6 bases). Trimming removed 4 bases at V and 2 bases at J, with 12 bases between. The CDR3 is made up of 13 amino acids. CDR1 is SQVTM, CDR2 ANQGSEA, per germline. CDR3 bases: TGCAGCGTTGTTGCAGGGAGGACCTACGAGCAGTACTTC. It codes for CSVVAGRTYEQYF.

The genes are TRBV2 and TRBJ2-1; tentative D call: TRBD1 (5 bases). Trimming removed 8 bases at V and 1 base at J, with 12 bases between. The germline gives CDR1 SNHLY, CDR2 FYNNEI. CDR3 length: 14 residues. CDR3 amino acids: CASLTGVSYNEQFF. The CDR3 nucleotides read TGTGCCAGCTTAACAGGCGTTTCCTACAATGAGCAGTTCTTC. Full variable domain (remainder filled in from reference TRBV2 and TRBJ2-1): EPEVTQTPSHQVTQMGQEVILRCVPISNHLYFYWYRQILGQKVEFLVSFYNNEISEKSEIFDDQFSVERPDGSNFTLKIRSTKLEDSAMYFCASLTGVSYNEQFFGPGTRLTVL.

The chain recombines TRBV20-1 with TRBJ2-5, with TRBD2 matching over 11 bases. With V trimmed by 3 bases and J by 9 bases, 15 bases remained unmatched. CDR1 DFQATT and CDR2 SNEGSKA come from the germline V gene (reference sequence). The CDR3 runs to 16 residues. The CDR3 reads CSASRATLAGGSAQYF. Written as DNA, the CDR3 is TGCAGTGCTAGTCGGGCGACTTTAGCGGGAGGGTCGGCCCAGTACTTC.

The genes are TRBV25-1 and TRBJ2-7, with 7 positions matching TRBD1. The CDR3 spans 15 residues. Germline V gene data show CDR1 as MGHDK and CDR2 as SYGVNS. The V gene end was trimmed by 4 bases and the J gene end by 0 bases; junction bases not matched to a gene: 6. The CDR3 here is CASSAHRGNSYEQYF. As DNA, the CDR3 is TGTGCCAGCAGTGCCCACAGGGGAAACTCCTACGAGCAGTACTTC.

The V and J genes are TRBV28 and TRBJ1-1, with 7 bases fitting TRBD1. V lost 3 bases, J lost 1 base, and 8 bases stayed unmatched. Per the germline V gene, CDR1 is MDHEN and CDR2 is SYDVKM. This CDR3 region has 16 residues. CDR3 in amino acids: CASSLVRGRSNTEAFF. The CDR3 DNA is TGTGCCAGCAGTTTGGTGAGGGGGCGATCGAACACTGAAGCTTTCTTT. Complete variable domain (other parts from reference TRBV28 and TRBJ1-1): DVKVTQSSRYLVKRTGEKVFLECVQDMDHENMFWYRQDPGLGLRLIYFSYDVKMKEKGDIPEGYSVSREKKERFSLILESASTNQTSMYLCASSLVRGRSNTEAFFGQGTRLTVV.

With respect to this clone: One junction end does not reproduce the germline sequence, and a read error may be involved. The chain recombines TRBV13 with TRBJ1-1; D is perhaps TRBD1 (5 bases). CDR3 length equals 16 residues. Germline V gives CDR1 PRHDT, CDR2 FYEKMQ (reference sequence). The CDR3 nucleotides read TGTGCCAGCAGTTTAGGGCTCCGGGACCGCGACACTGAAGCTTTCTTT. This gives the protein CASSLGLRDRDTEAFF.

This clone was observed a single time. The gene calls are TRBV27 and TRBJ1-2; D not resolved. Germline V gene data show CDR1 as MNHEY and CDR2 as SMNVEV (reference sequence). CDR3 length: 13 amino acids. V lost 3 bases to trimming and J lost 1 base, with 6 bases between them. The CDR3 reads CASSLSVNYGYTF. The CDR3 DNA reads as TGTGCCAGCAGTTTGTCAGTTAACTATGGCTACACCTTC.

The rearrangement links TRBV28 to TRBJ1-2, with 9 bases identical to TRBD1. J was trimmed by 6 bases and V by 7 bases; bases with no gene match: 3. Germline values: CDR1 MDHEN, CDR2 SYDVKM. The CDR3 is made up of 12 amino acids. This CDR3 is CASNRGLDGYTF. The DNA of the CDR3 is TGTGCCAGCAACAGGGGGCTCGATGGCTACACCTTC.

The CDR3 region has the DNA TGCGCCAGCAGCCAAGAGGGACGTGATAATTCACCCCTCCACTTT. This gives the protein CASSQEGRDNSPLHF. This chain connects TRBV4-1 to TRBJ1-6, with D perhaps matching TRBD1 (5 bases). Trimming stripped 0 bases from V and 5 bases from J, with 8 bases between. The CDR3 is 15 amino acids. Germline V lookup: CDR1 MGHRA, CDR2 YSYEKL.

This sequence joins TRBV6-5 and TRBJ2-1, with D possibly being TRBD1 (7 bases). With 5 bases removed from V and 6 bases from J, the gap between germline ends came to 8 bases. CDR3 length: 12 residues. The germline V gene encodes CDR1 MNHEY and CDR2 SVGAGI. CDR3 DNA: TGTGCCAGCAGTCAGGGGGGCAATGAGCAGTTCTTC. Translation: CASSQGGNEQFF.

In regard to this clone: One end of the junction fails to match germline, which may point to a read error. The chain joins TRBV15 to TRBJ1-1; unclear D gene. There are 15 residues in the CDR3. Germline CDR1 and CDR2: LNHNV and YYDKDF (reference sequence). For the CDR3, the DNA is TGTGCCACCAGCTCCGGACTCTTCCTGAACGCTGAAGCTTTCTTT. As protein: CATSSGLFLNAEAFF.